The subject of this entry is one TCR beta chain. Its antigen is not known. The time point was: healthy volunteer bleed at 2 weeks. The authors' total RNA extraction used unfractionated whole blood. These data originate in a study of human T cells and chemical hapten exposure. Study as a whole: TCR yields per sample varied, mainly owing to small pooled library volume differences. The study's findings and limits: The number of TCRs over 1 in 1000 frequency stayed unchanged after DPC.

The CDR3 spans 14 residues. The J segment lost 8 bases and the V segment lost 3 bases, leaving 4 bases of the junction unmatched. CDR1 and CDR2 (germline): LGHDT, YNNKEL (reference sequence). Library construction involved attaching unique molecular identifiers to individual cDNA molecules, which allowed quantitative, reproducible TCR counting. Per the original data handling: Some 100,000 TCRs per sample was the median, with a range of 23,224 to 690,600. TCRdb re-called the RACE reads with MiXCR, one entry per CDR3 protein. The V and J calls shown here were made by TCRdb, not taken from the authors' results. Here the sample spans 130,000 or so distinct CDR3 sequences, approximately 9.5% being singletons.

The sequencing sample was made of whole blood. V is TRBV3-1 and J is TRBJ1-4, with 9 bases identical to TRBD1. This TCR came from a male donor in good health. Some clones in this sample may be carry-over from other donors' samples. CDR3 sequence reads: CASSQGQGGEKLFF. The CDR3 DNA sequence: TGTGCCAGCAGCCAGGGACAGGGAGGCGAAAAACTGTTTTTT.